Each of the 26 T cell receptor beta chains below was sequenced from the same sample in a study of blood T cells in healthy people across ages. For the second PCR, which ran for about 7 to 11 cycles, a sample-barcoded 5' primer and a J-beta primer mix were used. TCRdb used MiXCR to reprocess the 5' RACE reads, holding one entry per CDR3 protein. Seen here are more than 650,000 distinct CDR3 sequences, roughly 20% observed once, and the top ten hold about 22%. The sample comprised blood. Every receptor here comes from a man between 70 and 80 years old in good health.

This clonotype was found a few times. The genes are TRBV14 and TRBJ2-4; tentatively, D is TRBD2 (6 bases). The germline gives CDR1 SGHDN, CDR2 FVKESK. This CDR3 region has 15 residues. The V and J ends lost 4 bases and 9 bases respectively, with 19 bases between them. The CDR3 sequence: CASSLAGWIGGIQYF. CDR3 DNA sequence: TGTGCCAGCAGCCTCGCTGGGTGGATCGGGGGCATTCAGTACTTC.

This sequence joins TRBV29-1 and TRBJ2-4; 9 nucleotides align to TRBD1. In germline, CDR1 is SQVTM, CDR2 ANQGSEA. This CDR3 comprises 14 residues. The ends lost 7 bases at V and 7 bases at J; junction bases unmatched: 11. CDR3 sequence (DNA): TGCAGCGCCAAGGTAGGACAGGGGCGGAACATTCAGTACTTC. This sequence encodes CSAKVGQGRNIQYF.

J is TRBJ2-1 and V is TRBV5-1; 9 bases are shared with TRBD2. The CDR3 totals 14 residues. Per the germline V gene, CDR1 is SGHRS and CDR2 is YFSETQ. Unmatched junction bases numbered 10, after V lost 6 bases and J lost 9 bases. Here the CDR3 reads CASKLPSGNLEQFF. CDR3 sequence (DNA): TGCGCCAGCAAGCTGCCTAGCGGGAACCTTGAGCAGTTCTTC.

In this sample, this clonotype turned up a few times. The chain combines TRBV20-1 with TRBJ2-3, with a possible D match to TRBD2 (6 bases). The CDR3 consists of 15 residues. Trimming removed 3 bases at V and 2 bases at J, with 15 bases between. Germline lookup yields CDR1 DFQATT and CDR2 SNEGSKA (reference sequence). This chain's CDR3 is CSARVDYQFTDTQYF. In DNA form, the CDR3 reads TGCAGTGCTAGGGTGGACTACCAGTTCACAGATACGCAGTATTTT.

J is TRBJ2-5 and V is TRBV4-1; D unresolved. Per the germline V gene, CDR1 is MGHRA and CDR2 is YSYEKL. The CDR3 runs to 14 residues. Between the trimmed V and J ends, which lost 1 base and 2 bases, there was a span of 8 bases. DNA of the CDR3: TGCGCCAGCAGCCAAGTTGAAAGACAAGAGACCCAGTACTTC. Amino acid sequence: CASSQVERQETQYF.

The rearrangement uses TRBV7-9 and TRBJ2-3; D unresolved. The CDR3 runs 15 residues. Germline lookup yields CDR1 SEHNR and CDR2 FQNEAQ (reference sequence). V gave up 4 bases and J gave up 2 bases, with 13 bases separating them. The CDR3 nucleotides read TGTGCCAGCAGCTGGGGAACTTCGCCCACAGATACGCAGTATTTT. Its translation: CASSWGTSPTDTQYF.

This clonotype has just a few counts. At one end the junction does not follow the germline gene, possibly because of a read error. The V call is TRBV3-1, the J call TRBJ1-2; perhaps TRBD1 as D (5 bases). There are 14 residues in the CDR3. Germline CDR1 is LGHDT and CDR2 is YNNKEL (reference sequence). The CDR3 DNA sequence: TGTGCCGGCAGCATCACCCCAGACAGCTATGGCTACACCTTC. Its translation: CAGSITPDSYGYTF.

This clonotype has only a few counts. The chain recombines TRBV9 with TRBJ2-5, with 7 positions matching TRBD2. CDR1 is SGDLS, CDR2 YYNGEE, per germline. This CDR3 contains 14 residues. V gave up 4 bases and J gave up 5 bases; unmatched junction bases: 8. The DNA of the CDR3 is TGTGCCAGCAGCCAGACTAGCCTCCAGGAGACCCAGTACTTC. Protein product: CASSQTSLQETQYF. The entire variable domain, with the rest obtained from reference TRBV9 and TRBJ2-5, is as follows: DSGVTQTPKHLITATGQRVTLRCSPRSGDLSVYWYQQSLDQGLQFLIQYYNGEERAKGNILERFSAQQFPDLHSELNLSSLELGDSALYFCASSQTSLQETQYFGPGTRLLVL.

The chain joins TRBV7-2 to TRBJ2-1, with 11 bases aligning to TRBD2. Germline trimming cut 4 bases from V and 6 bases from J; bases unmatched to any gene: 8. This CDR3 spans 16 amino acids. CDR1 and CDR2 from the germline V gene are SGHTA and FQGNSA. CDR3 nucleotide sequence: TGTGCCAGCAGCTCCGGGACTAGCGGTCGGTCCAATGAGCAGTTCTTC. It specifies CASSSGTSGRSNEQFF. The full variable domain, with the rest looked up from reference TRBV7-2 and TRBJ2-1, is GAGVSQSPSNKVTEKGKDVELRCDPISGHTALYWYRQSLGQGLEFLIYFQGNSAPDKSGLPSDRFSAERTGGSVSTLTIQRTQQEDSAVYLCASSSGTSGRSNEQFFGPGTRLTVL.

The CDR3 loop reads CASSYSGGRYGYTF. In DNA form, the CDR3 reads TGTGCCAGCAGTTACTCAGGGGGCCGCTATGGCTACACCTTC. The chain couples TRBV6-5 to TRBJ1-2; 7 bases line up with TRBD1. V dropped 0 bases and J dropped 4; count of bases not matched to a gene: 2. Germline loops: CDR1 MNHEY, CDR2 SVGAGI. CDR3 size: 14 residues.

This clonotype was counted between two and nine times. This chain joins TRBV12-3 or TRBV12-4 and TRBJ1-5; 7 nucleotides match TRBD1. V dropped 6 bases and J dropped 2; count of bases not matched to a gene: 7. The CDR3 has 15 residues. The CDR3 nucleotides read TGTGCCAGCAGAAGGGACAGTAAGGGCAATCAGCCCCAGCATTTT. Translation gives CASRRDSKGNQPQHF.

The chain joins TRBV6-1 to TRBJ2-2, with 11 positions matching TRBD2. J gave up 1 base and V 6 bases, and 7 bases lay outside the gene matches. The CDR3 extends over 17 amino acids. Germline V gene sequence: CDR1 MNHNS, CDR2 SASEGT. Written as DNA, the CDR3 is TGTGCCAGCAGACCCTTAGGGACTAGCGGGAACACCGGGGAGCTGTTTTTT. The encoded protein is CASRPLGTSGNTGELFF.

This clonotype was counted a few times. The rearrangement joins TRBV7-2 to TRBJ2-3; maybe TRBD1 (8 bases). Germline V CDR1 and CDR2: SGHTA, FQGNSA. Trimming stripped 4 bases from V and 5 bases from J, with 16 bases between. There are 15 residues in the CDR3. CDR3 loop: CASSWGGTGLDTQYF. The CDR3 bases are TGTGCCAGCAGCTGGGGAGGGACAGGCCTAGATACGCAGTATTTT.

This clonotype was detected once. The genes are TRBV9 and TRBJ2-3; 7 nucleotides align to TRBD2. The CDR3 extends over 14 amino acids. Germline values: CDR1 SGDLS, CDR2 YYNGEE. The ends lost 1 base at V and 6 bases at J; junction bases unmatched: 5. The DNA for the CDR3 is TGTGCCAGCAGCGTAATCGGGAGGAGGGATACGCAGTATTTT. Protein sequence: CASSVIGRRDTQYF.

This clonotype was detected only a few times. The rearrangement uses TRBV6-6 and TRBJ2-3; a possible D gene is TRBD2 (5 bases). With 6 bases removed from V and 2 bases from J, the gap between germline ends came to 12 bases. CDR1 MNHNY and CDR2 SVGAGI come from the germline V gene (reference sequence). CDR3 length equals 14 residues. DNA of the CDR3: TGTGCCAGCAGGGCCGAGGGTAACACAGATACGCAGTATTTT. It encodes CASRAEGNTDTQYF.

A few counts support this clonotype. This chain uses TRBV5-5 with TRBJ1-1; D is ambiguous. CDR3 length equals 14 residues. CDR1 is SGHKS, CDR2 YYEKEE, per germline (reference sequence). The V gene lost 3 bases and the J gene lost 0 bases, with 9 bases spanning the gap. The CDR3 region is CASSSQPMNTEAFF. Here the CDR3 DNA reads TGTGCCAGCAGCTCCCAACCGATGAACACTGAAGCTTTCTTT.

This clonotype occurred a few times. V usage is TRBV20-1 and J usage is TRBJ1-4; D is ambiguous. The CDR3 consists of 14 residues. The germline gives CDR1 DFQATT, CDR2 SNEGSKA (reference sequence). V lost 4 bases, J lost 0 bases, and 9 bases lay in between. The CDR3 DNA reads TGCAGTGCTATACCCGGGGCAACTAATGAAAAACTGTTTTTT. As protein: CSAIPGATNEKLFF.

The chain links TRBV11-3 to TRBJ1-1, with D maybe TRBD1 (5 bases). The CDR3 extends over 15 amino acids. The germline gives CDR1 SGHNT, CDR2 YENEEA. The V end lost 1 base, the J end lost 5 bases, and 14 bases lay between the germline ends. CDR3 sequence: CASSLAFAGRTEAFF. CDR3 coding DNA: TGTGCCAGCAGCTTAGCGTTCGCAGGGAGAACTGAAGCTTTCTTT.

Details on this clonotype: The junction departs from the called germline gene at one end, perhaps through a read error. The V call is TRBV10-3, the J call TRBJ1-4; TRBD1 might be the D (5 bases). The V gene's germline CDR1 is ENHRY and CDR2 SYGVKD. The CDR3 runs 16 residues. This chain's CDR3 is CAVSECDRDPECRLFF. The DNA for the CDR3 is TGTGCCGTCAGTGAGTGCGACCGGGACCCCGAATGTCGACTGTTTTTT.

Ten or more counts support this clonotype. The chain recombines TRBV19 with TRBJ1-1; no reliable D call. V was trimmed by 2 bases and J by 4 bases, leaving 2 bases between them. Per the germline V gene, CDR1 is LNHDA and CDR2 is SQIVND (reference sequence). The length of the CDR3 is 11 residues. CDR3 region: CASSITTEAFF. The CDR3 DNA follows: TGTGCCAGTAGTATAACCACTGAAGCTTTCTTT.

This clonotype was observed a few times. The chain combines TRBV11-2 with TRBJ2-3; TRBD1 aligns across 9 bases. This CDR3 comprises 16 residues. V shed 5 bases and J 4 bases; nucleotides not matched to a gene: 10. From germline, CDR1 is SGHAT and CDR2 FQNNGV. The CDR3 here is CASSLAGQGFADTQYF. The CDR3, as DNA: TGTGCCAGCAGCCTCGCGGGACAGGGTTTCGCAGATACGCAGTATTTT.

CDR3 DNA: TGCAGCGTCGACCGGGGGCTGGGCCGCGCCTATGGCTACACCTTC. Its protein product is CSVDRGLGRAYGYTF. The rearrangement links TRBV29-1 to TRBJ1-2, with D possibly being TRBD1 (6 bases). V was trimmed by 6 bases and J by 4 bases, leaving 21 bases between them. Looked up from germline, CDR1 is SQVTM and CDR2 is ANQGSEA. The CDR3 is 15 amino acids.

Only a few counts were recorded for this clonotype. This chain links TRBV12-3 or TRBV12-4 with TRBJ1-2; 7 nucleotides line up with TRBD1. This CDR3 spans 13 amino acids. Trimming at V came to 3 bases and at J to 6 bases, leaving 4 bases not matched to a gene. CDR3 loop: CASSLRQGDGYTF. The CDR3 DNA sequence: TGTGCCAGCAGTTTGAGACAGGGAGATGGCTACACCTTC.

This clonotype was recorded a few times. This chain uses TRBV21-1 with TRBJ2-5; the DNA was not compared with TRBD1, the D call given in the table. TRBV21-1 is annotated as a pseudogene. The CDR3 totals 15 residues. This chain's CDR3 is CASNTGRDTQETQYF. The CDR3 nucleotides are TGTGCCAGCAATACAGGGCGGGACACACAAGAGACCCAGTACTTC.

V is TRBV5-1 and J is TRBJ2-4, with TRBD1 identical over 11 bases. CDR3 size: 14 residues. V shed 2 bases and J 7 bases; nucleotides not matched to a gene: 2. Germline CDR1 and CDR2: SGHRS and YFSETQ. The CDR3 nucleotides read TGCGCCAGCAGCTTCGGACAGGGGGCTAACATTCAGTACTTC. Residues: CASSFGQGANIQYF.

The sample holds a few counts of this clonotype. The gene calls are TRBV7-2 and TRBJ2-3; 9 bases match TRBD2. From germline, CDR1 is SGHTA and CDR2 FQGNSA. V shed 2 bases, J shed 9 bases, and the junction held 6 bases outside the gene matches. This CDR3 is 14 amino acids long. This CDR3 is CASSLWSSGTTQYF. The CDR3 nucleotides are TGTGCCAGCAGCTTATGGTCTAGCGGGACCACGCAGTATTTT.